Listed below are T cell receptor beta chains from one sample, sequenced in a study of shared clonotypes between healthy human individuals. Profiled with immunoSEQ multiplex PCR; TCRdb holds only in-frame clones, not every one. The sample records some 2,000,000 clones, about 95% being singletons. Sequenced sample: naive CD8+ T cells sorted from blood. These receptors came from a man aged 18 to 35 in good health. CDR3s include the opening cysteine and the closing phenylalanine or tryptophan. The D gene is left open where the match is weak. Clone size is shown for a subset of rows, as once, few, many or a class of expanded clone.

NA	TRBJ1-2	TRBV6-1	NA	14	TGTGCCAGCAGTGACGGGGATACTAACTATGGCTACACCTTC	CASSDGDTNYGYTF
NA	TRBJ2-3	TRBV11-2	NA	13	TGTGCCAGCAGCTTAGAATACACAGATACGCAGTATTTT	CASSLEYTDTQYF
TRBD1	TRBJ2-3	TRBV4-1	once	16	TGCGCCAGCAGCCAAGTTTCACAGGGGTCCCCAGATACGCAGTATTTT	CASSQVSQGSPDTQYF
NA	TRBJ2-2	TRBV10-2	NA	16	TGCGCCAGCAGTGAGTCCGAGGGGGAGAACACCGGGGAGCTGTTTTTT	CASSESEGENTGELFF
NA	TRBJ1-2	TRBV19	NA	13	TGTGCCAGTACCGGGGACTACTACTATGGCTACACCTTC	CASTGDYYYGYTF
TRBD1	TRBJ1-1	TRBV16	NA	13	TGTGCCAGCAGCCATTCAGGGGGTACTGAAGCTTTCTTT	CASSHSGGTEAFF
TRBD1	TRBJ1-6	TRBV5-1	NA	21	TGCGCCAGCAGCTTGGGGCCTCCGACAGGGTATCAGAGCTCCTATAATTCACCCCTCCACTTT	CASSLGPPTGYQSSYNSPLHF
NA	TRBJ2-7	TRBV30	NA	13	TGTGCCTGGGACCAAGCTGGGGACTACGAGCAGTACTTC	CAWDQAGDYEQYF
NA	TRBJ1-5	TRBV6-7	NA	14	TGTGCCTGTCTGAAAGTGGCGTACAATCAGCCCCAGCATTTT	CACLKVAYNQPQHF
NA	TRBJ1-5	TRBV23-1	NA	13	TGCGCCAGAGGACTTTATAGCAATCAGCCCCAGCATTTT	CARGLYSNQPQHF
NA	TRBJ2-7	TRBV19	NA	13	TGTGCCAGTAGTATGAGGGGCAGCTACGAGCAGTACTTC	CASSMRGSYEQYF
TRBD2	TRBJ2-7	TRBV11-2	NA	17	TGTGCCAGCAGCTCGTCAGAAGGCGGGGGAAGCTCCTACGAGCAGTACTTC	CASSSSEGGGSSYEQYF
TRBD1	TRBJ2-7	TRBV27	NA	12	TGTGCCAGCAGCACAGGGGGGTACGAGCAGTACTTC	CASSTGGYEQYF
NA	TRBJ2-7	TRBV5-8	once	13	TGTGCCAGCAGCTTGTCTAACAGCTACGAGCAGTACTTC	CASSLSNSYEQYF
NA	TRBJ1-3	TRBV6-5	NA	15	TGTGCCAGCAGCCCGAATATAGGGGTTCGAAACACCATATATTTT	CASSPNIGVRNTIYF